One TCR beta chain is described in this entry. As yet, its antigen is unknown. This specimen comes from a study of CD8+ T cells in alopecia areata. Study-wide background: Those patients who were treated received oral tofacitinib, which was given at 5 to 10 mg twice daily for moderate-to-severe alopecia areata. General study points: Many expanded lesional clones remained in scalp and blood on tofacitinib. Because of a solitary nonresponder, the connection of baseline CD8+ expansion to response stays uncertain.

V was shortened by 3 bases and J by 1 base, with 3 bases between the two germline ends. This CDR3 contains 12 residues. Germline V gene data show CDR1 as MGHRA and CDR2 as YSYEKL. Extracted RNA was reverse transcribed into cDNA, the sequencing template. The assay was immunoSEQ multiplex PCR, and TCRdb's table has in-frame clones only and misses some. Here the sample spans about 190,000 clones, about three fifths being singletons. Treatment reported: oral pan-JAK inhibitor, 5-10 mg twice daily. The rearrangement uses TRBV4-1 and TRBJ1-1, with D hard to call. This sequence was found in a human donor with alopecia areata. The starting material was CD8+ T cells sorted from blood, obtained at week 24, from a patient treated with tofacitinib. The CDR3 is CASSHQNTEAFF. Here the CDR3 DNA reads TGCGCCAGCAGCCACCAGAACACTGAAGCTTTCTTT.